In its sample, the clone carrying this T cell receptor beta chain was seen once. Everyone who took part was roughly 18 to 89 years old, and they came from roughly 25 US areas. This entry belongs to a study of blood T cell repertoires in COVID-19. Across the study: Nucleic acid was either cDNA or gDNA, and it came from T cells, B-cell-depleted T cells, or PBMCs.

This CDR3 region has 13 residues. CDR1 is SGHNT and CDR2 is YENEEA in the germline V gene. The V end lost 3 bases, the J end lost 5 bases, and 8 bases lay between the germline ends. The authors' processing: Nucleated cell counts were estimated from reference gene primer amplification. Libraries were prepared by immunoSEQ multiplex PCR; TCRdb keeps only in-frame clonotypes and omits some of them. V and J calls and clone size are as listed in that table; D and trimming were resolved from the DNA. The sample holds around 250,000 clones; around 80% are singletons and the top ten take roughly 4%. This clonotype originated in a man in his thirties or forties with acute COVID-19. Sequencing used PBMCs or T cells enriched from blood (not recorded which). V gene TRBV11-3 combines with J gene TRBJ2-1, with D maybe TRBD2 (6 bases). This CDR3 reads CASSLEGDNEQFF. As DNA, the CDR3 is TGTGCCAGCAGCTTGGAGGGAGACAATGAGCAGTTCTTC.